The T cell receptor beta chain described here comes from a study of blood T cell repertoires in COVID-19. Study information: The origin of the acute and convalescent COVID-19 samples was the United States, Italy and Spain. In each case, the material was cDNA or gDNA derived from T cells, B-cell-depleted T cells, or PBMCs.

Authors' processing steps: Estimates of nucleated cell counts were drawn from the amplification of reference gene primers. Measured with immunoSEQ multiplex PCR; TCRdb has only the in-frame clones, and not every one. V and J calls and clone size follow that table, whereas D and trimming were derived from the DNA. The data contain roughly 250,000 clones, roughly nine tenths of them seen just once; the ten biggest clones take up approximately 12%. Enrolled during active infection, Seattle patients were then followed longitudinally. CDR1 SGHAT and CDR2 FQNNGV come from the germline V gene. V trimming: 4 bases; J trimming: 4 bases; junction bases outside the gene matches: 8. This CDR3 contains 15 residues.

Sequences were obtained from peripheral blood. This chain uses TRBV11-2 with TRBJ1-2, with TRBD1 identical over 8 bases. The sequence came from a woman aged 30 to 39 with COVID-19, enrolled during active disease. The CDR3 sequence is CASSSSRGRSYGYTF. The CDR3 region has the DNA TGTGCCAGCAGCTCCTCCAGGGGGCGCAGCTATGGCTACACCTTC.